Below, 9 T cell receptor beta chains from the same sample are listed, as sequenced in a study of T cells in Graves' hyperthyroidism and ophthalmopathy. Amplified TCR beta CDR3 regions came from RNA transcripts. TCR CDR3 underwent first-round RT-PCR with the HTBI primer set. MiXCR, applied by TCRdb to the multiplex PCR reads, yields one record per CDR3 protein. Here the sample spans around 580,000 distinct CDR3 sequences, about a sixth being singletons. Source material: blood. These TCRs come from a woman younger than 35 with Graves' hyperthyroidism.

This clonotype was counted between two and nine times. The rearrangement links TRBV24-1 to TRBJ2-2; no firm D call. V was cut by 1 base and J by 9 bases, with 2 bases left in between. The V gene's germline CDR1 is KGHDR and CDR2 SFDVKD. The CDR3 spans 11 residues. CDR3 sequence: CATSDLRELFF. DNA for the CDR3: TGTGCCACCAGTGATTTAAGGGAGCTGTTTTTT.

This clonotype was found a few times. The chain carries TRBV12-3 or TRBV12-4 and TRBJ2-1; D call uncertain. V lost 8 bases and J lost 0, with 11 bases in between. The CDR3 has 14 amino acids. The CDR3 nucleotides read TGTGCCAGCGGACCCACCAGCTCCTACAATGAGCAGTTCTTC. Its translation is CASGPTSSYNEQFF.

The table lists this clonotype with many counts. This chain uses TRBV20-1 with TRBJ1-5; D is unresolved. Trimming took 3 bases from V and 0 from J, leaving 9 bases between them. Germline V CDR1 and CDR2: DFQATT, SNEGSKA (reference sequence). The CDR3 has 14 amino acids. The CDR3 here is CSASPRNSNQPQHF. The CDR3 DNA reads as TGCAGTGCTAGTCCCAGAAATAGCAATCAGCCCCAGCATTTT.

Ten or more counts support this clonotype. The V and J genes are TRBV6-1 and TRBJ1-5; 7 positions agree with TRBD1. V shed 5 bases and J 5 bases; nucleotides not matched to a gene: 9. There are 15 residues in the CDR3. Germline CDR1 MNHNS, CDR2 SASEGT. CDR3 loop: CASSSVRQGDQPQHF. DNA of the CDR3: TGTGCCAGCAGTTCAGTTCGACAGGGCGATCAGCCCCAGCATTTT.

In this sample, this clonotype turned up many times. The rearrangement uses TRBV6-4 and TRBJ2-3; 10 bases are a match to TRBD1. Per germline, CDR1 MRHNA and CDR2 SNTAGT. This CDR3 is 16 amino acids long. The V gene end was trimmed by 2 bases and the J gene end by 1 base; junction bases not matched to a gene: 3. The CDR3 reads CASSDGTGDGTDTQYF. The DNA for the CDR3 is TGTGCCAGCAGTGACGGGACAGGGGATGGCACAGATACGCAGTATTTT.

This clonotype was picked up a small number of times. This chain joins TRBV6-1 and TRBJ1-2; D is possibly TRBD1 (6 bases). CDR1 and CDR2 from the germline V gene are MNHNS and SASEGT. Trimming cost V 6 bases and J 3 bases, with 14 bases left between them. This CDR3 has 14 amino acids. The CDR3 spells CASRKQGLHYGYTF. DNA for the CDR3: TGTGCCAGCAGGAAACAGGGTCTTCACTATGGCTACACCTTC.

This clonotype came up a few times. The rearrangement joins TRBV20-1 to TRBJ2-7; tentatively, D is TRBD1 (6 bases). The germline V gene encodes CDR1 DFQATT and CDR2 SNEGSKA (reference sequence). The CDR3 consists of 12 residues. Trimming shortened V by 7 bases and J by 3 bases, and 13 bases separated the two germline ends. As DNA, the CDR3 is TGCAGTGGTGCGGACAGTCGCTACGAGCAGTACTTC. It yields the protein CSGADSRYEQYF.

This sequence joins TRBV19 and TRBJ2-7; 7 bases are a match to TRBD1. Germline values: CDR1 LNHDA, CDR2 SQIVND (reference sequence). This CDR3 is built from 13 residues. V lost 7 bases to trimming and J lost 6 bases; unmatched junction nucleotides: 9. The CDR3 here is CASTKQGIGEQYF. The CDR3 nucleotides read TGTGCCAGTACGAAACAGGGGATCGGCGAGCAGTACTTC.

This clonotype was seen more than once but under ten times. The rearrangement links TRBV7-9 to TRBJ2-1; D uncertain. V dropped 7 bases and J dropped 0 bases, with 10 bases sitting between them. The length of the CDR3 is 14 residues. From germline, CDR1 is SEHNR and CDR2 FQNEAQ (reference sequence). CDR3 sequence: CASMSAPSYNEQFF. In DNA form, the CDR3 reads TGTGCCAGCATGAGTGCACCCTCCTACAATGAGCAGTTCTTC.